This T cell receptor (beta chain) was observed in a study of T-cell memory formation after mild COVID-19. The V and J ends lost 4 bases and 6 bases respectively, with 9 bases between them. The length of the CDR3 is 13 residues. CDR1 and CDR2 (germline): LGHNA, YNFKEQ. TCRdb reprocessed the 5' RACE reads with MiXCR, giving one entry per CDR3 protein. Of approximately 250,000 distinct CDR3 sequences in the sample, 15% to 20% were seen once. Sequenced: PBMCs or a T cell subset sorted from them (not recorded which). J is TRBJ2-2 and V is TRBV4-2; D call uncertain. This sequence originates from a man aged 18 to 29 who had mild COVID-19 (a few samples of this study predate the infection). Cell type and time point are not known. CDR3 nucleotides: TGTGCCAGCAGCCCCGCGGTGGCCGGGGAGCTGTTTTTT. Translated: CASSPAVAGELFF.